This T cell receptor beta chain came from a study of CD8 T cells in Susac syndrome. J was trimmed by 3 bases and V by 5 bases; bases with no gene match: 20. Germline CDR1 and CDR2: DFQATT and SNEGSKA (reference sequence). This CDR3 contains 18 residues. Random hexamers served to reverse transcribe roughly 0.45 to 1 ug RNA. TCRdb re-called the immunoSEQ multiplex PCR reads through MiXCR, storing one row per CDR3 protein. Here the sample spans about 150,000 distinct CDR3 sequences, approximately 95% being singletons. Negative isolation was used for CD8+ and CD4+ T cells and FACS enrichment for TEMRA cells.

The material sequenced was CD4+ T cells from PBMCs. The TCR was taken from a human donor with Susac syndrome. V and J are TRBV20-1 and TRBJ2-7; 9 positions agree with TRBD1. CDR3 protein: CSAYRGTGTTRGGYEQYF. DNA of the CDR3: TGCAGTGCTTATCGGGGGACAGGGACCACCCGAGGGGGCTACGAGCAGTACTTC.